This is a list of T cell receptor beta chains from one sample in a study of blood T cell repertoires in COVID-19. Some clones are missing from TCRdb's copy, which holds only in-frame ones; the method was immunoSEQ multiplex PCR. The sample holds 250,000 or so clones, roughly 80% seen once. The sequencing sample was made of peripheral blood. These receptors all stem from a man older than 75 with acute or convalescent COVID-19. Each CDR3 is given with its conserved first and last residue. Each record gives: CDR3 protein, J gene, V gene.

CASTDRGGRSTDTQYF,TRBJ2-3,TRBV19
CASSLYSRGGRMNEQYF,TRBJ2-7,TRBV19
CASSQPGMNTEAFF,TRBJ1-1,TRBV14
CASSLAGGPLLYEQYF,TRBJ2-7,TRBV5-1
CASSQGSSRNQPQHF,TRBJ1-5,TRBV7-9
CASSLAGYGYTF,TRBJ1-2,TRBV5-6
CASSNGGGGFYGYTF,TRBJ1-2,TRBV28
CASSQDFSSYNEQFF,TRBJ2-1,TRBV14
CASSLGQGKGNTIYF,TRBJ1-3,TRBV7-9
CASSYGTGRGEKLFF,TRBJ1-4,TRBV28
CASSHEGGAHEKLFF,TRBJ1-4,TRBV27
CASSLTDRGLIKAFF,TRBJ1-1,TRBV11-1
CASSSREGETQYF,TRBJ2-5,TRBV7-9
CASSLYGKSGRDSSSYNEQFF,TRBJ2-1,TRBV5-1
CASSLSAGGGRAGTQYF,TRBJ2-3,TRBV5-1
CASSRGQGSYEQYF,TRBJ2-7,TRBV5-1
CASSLGRDRNTEAFF,TRBJ1-1,TRBV5-6
CASSYSSRYYGYTF,TRBJ1-2,TRBV6-5
CASSLSGQNLLSPLHF,TRBJ1-6,TRBV5-1
CASSPARGVTDTQYF,TRBJ2-3,TRBV7-9
CASSPIPFLRQDNEKLFF,TRBJ1-4,TRBV2
CASLAGGSTDTQYF,TRBJ2-3,TRBV7-9
CASSLSGWTGGVGPYNSPLHF,TRBJ1-6,TRBV28
CASMAARSSPLHF,TRBJ1-6,TRBV12-3/TRBV12-4
CASSYRGYGYTF,TRBJ1-2,TRBV6-5
CASSLARGTSRARGYTF,TRBJ1-2,TRBV5-1
CASSDTGQGASYEQYF,TRBJ2-7,TRBV6-1
CASSLSPTGGAETQYF,TRBJ2-5,TRBV7-3
CASSEAYWFLGDYGYTF,TRBJ1-2,TRBV6-1
CASSPGQADYGYTF,TRBJ1-2,TRBV5-4
CASSLDPRTYEAFF,TRBJ1-1,TRBV7-8
CASSLVNRGLDYGYTF,TRBJ1-2,TRBV5-1
CASSQGQASSYNEQFF,TRBJ2-1,TRBV4-1
CASSGWTGQNFFSGANVLTF,TRBJ2-6,TRBV2
CASSTNQPQHF,TRBJ1-5,TRBV28
CASSSGQGAKNQPQHF,TRBJ1-5,TRBV27
CASSQQGSGANVLTF,TRBJ2-6,TRBV18
CASRPPGTSGGAADTQYF,TRBJ2-3,TRBV2
CASRPRGREKVGELFF,TRBJ2-2,TRBV3-1/TRBV3-2
CASSSSTGSYGYTF,TRBJ1-2,TRBV7-9
CASSQTLATMAFF,TRBJ1-1,TRBV4-1
CASRSTGGGQSSGNTIYF,TRBJ1-3,TRBV5-1
CASSDDRGAGANVLTF,TRBJ2-6,TRBV5-1
CASSPEHYEQYF,TRBJ2-7,TRBV5-1
CASSRNYGYTF,TRBJ1-2,TRBV27
CAWSVQGVGLGQPQHF,TRBJ1-5,TRBV30
CASGRGTGSYNEQFF,TRBJ2-1,TRBV6-5
CASSTSGTGGFNSPLHF,TRBJ1-6,TRBV21-1
CASSLGGLSGNTIYF,TRBJ1-3,TRBV5-4
CASSIDRNPTVFF,TRBJ1-4,TRBV19
CSASLSSGRSETQYF,TRBJ2-5,TRBV20-1
CASSFGQGAPGYTF,TRBJ1-2,TRBV7-8
CASSQDTGANKRYGYTF,TRBJ1-2,TRBV4-2
CASSPDRGRLNSPLHF,TRBJ1-6,TRBV3-1/TRBV3-2
CASSSSGTSRSGANVLTF,TRBJ2-6,TRBV28